This record concerns one T cell receptor (beta chain) sequence. Its antigen is not identified. The sample is drawn from a study of response to subunit inactivated influenza vaccine. Via MiXCR, TCRdb re-called the RT-PCR reads, giving one row per CDR3 protein. The table lists roughly 700,000 distinct CDR3 sequences, about 14% of them singletons. General study findings and limits: New T cells are recruited in small numbers by each seasonal influenza vaccination, according to the authors' suggestion.

The germline V gene has CDR1 LGHNA and CDR2 YSLEER. V shed 4 bases and J shed 3 bases, with 17 bases lying between them. This CDR3 contains 16 residues. The clonotype originates from a middle-aged man who received an inactivated influenza vaccine. This material consisted of PBMCs from blood, taken 14 to 15 days before vaccination. The rearrangement uses TRBV4-3 and TRBJ2-3; perhaps TRBD2 as D (6 bases). This CDR3 reads CASSPRGTGTTDTQYF. CDR3 nucleotides: TGCGCCAGCAGCCCCCGGGGGACGGGAACGACAGATACGCAGTATTTT.